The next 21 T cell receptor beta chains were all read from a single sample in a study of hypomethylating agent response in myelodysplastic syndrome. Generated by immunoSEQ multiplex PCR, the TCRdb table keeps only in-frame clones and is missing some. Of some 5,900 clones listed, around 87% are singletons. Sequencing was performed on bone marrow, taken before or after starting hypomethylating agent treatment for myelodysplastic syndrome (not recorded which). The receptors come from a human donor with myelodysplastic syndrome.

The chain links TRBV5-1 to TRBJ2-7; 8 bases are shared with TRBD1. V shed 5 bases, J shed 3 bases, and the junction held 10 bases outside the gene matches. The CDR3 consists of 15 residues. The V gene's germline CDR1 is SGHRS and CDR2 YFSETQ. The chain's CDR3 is CASSLRQGTDYEQYF. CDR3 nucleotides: TGCGCCAGCAGTCTGCGACAGGGGACTGACTACGAGCAGTACTTC.

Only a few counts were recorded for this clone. This CDR3 reads CATLGALYGYTF. CDR3 coding DNA: TGTGCCACCCTCGGAGCGCTGTATGGCTACACCTTC. The chain is built from TRBV19 and TRBJ1-2, with D uncertain. The CDR3 is 12 amino acids. Trimming stripped 10 bases from V and 5 bases from J, with 14 bases between. Germline V gene sequence: CDR1 LNHDA, CDR2 SQIVND (reference sequence). Looking up the rest from reference TRBV19 and TRBJ1-2 gives the full variable domain: DGGITQSPKYLFRKEGQNVTLSCEQNLNHDAMYWYRQDPGQGLRLIYYSQIVNDFQKGDIAEGYSVSREKKESFPLTVTSAQKNPTAFYLCATLGALYGYTFGSGTRLTVV.

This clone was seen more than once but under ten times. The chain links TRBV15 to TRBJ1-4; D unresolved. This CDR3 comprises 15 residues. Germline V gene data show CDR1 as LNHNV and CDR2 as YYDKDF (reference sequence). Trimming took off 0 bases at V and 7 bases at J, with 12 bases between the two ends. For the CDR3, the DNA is TGTGCCACCAGCAGAGATGGAGGACCGAGTGAAAAACTGTTTTTT. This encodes CATSRDGGPSEKLFF.

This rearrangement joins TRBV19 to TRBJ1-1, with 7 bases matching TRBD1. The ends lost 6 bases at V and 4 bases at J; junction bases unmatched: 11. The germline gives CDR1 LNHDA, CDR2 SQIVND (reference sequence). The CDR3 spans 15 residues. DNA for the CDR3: TGTGCCAGTAGATGGAGACAGGGATTCCCCACTGAAGCTTTCTTT. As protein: CASRWRQGFPTEAFF. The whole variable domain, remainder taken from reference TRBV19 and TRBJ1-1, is DGGITQSPKYLFRKEGQNVTLSCEQNLNHDAMYWYRQDPGQGLRLIYYSQIVNDFQKGDIAEGYSVSREKKESFPLTVTSAQKNPTAFYLCASRWRQGFPTEAFFGQGTRLTVV.

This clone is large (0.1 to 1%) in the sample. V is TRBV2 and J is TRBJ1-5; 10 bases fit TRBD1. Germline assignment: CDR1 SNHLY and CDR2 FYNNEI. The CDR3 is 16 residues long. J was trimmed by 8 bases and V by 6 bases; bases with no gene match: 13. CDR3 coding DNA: TGTGCCAGCAGGCCGAATCTGGGGGACAGGGGAAAGCCCCAGCATTTT. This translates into CASRPNLGDRGKPQHF.

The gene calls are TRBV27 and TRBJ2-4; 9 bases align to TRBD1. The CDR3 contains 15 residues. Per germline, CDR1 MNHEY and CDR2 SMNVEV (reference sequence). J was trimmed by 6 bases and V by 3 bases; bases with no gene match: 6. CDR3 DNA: TGTGCCAGCAGTTTTCGACAGGGGGGCGTAAACATTCAGTACTTC. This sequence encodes CASSFRQGGVNIQYF.

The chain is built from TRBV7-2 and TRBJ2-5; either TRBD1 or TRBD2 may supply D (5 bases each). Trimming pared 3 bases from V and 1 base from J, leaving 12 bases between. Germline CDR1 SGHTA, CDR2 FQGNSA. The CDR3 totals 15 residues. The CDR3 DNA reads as TGTGCCAGCAGCTTGAGTGGGACCTCCCAAGAGACCCAGTACTTC. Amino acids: CASSLSGTSQETQYF.

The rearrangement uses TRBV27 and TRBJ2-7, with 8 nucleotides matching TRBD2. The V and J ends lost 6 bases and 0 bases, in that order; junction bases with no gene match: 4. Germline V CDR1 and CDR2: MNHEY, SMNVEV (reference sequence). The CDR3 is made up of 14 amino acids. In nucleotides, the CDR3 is TGTGCCAGCAGAACTAGCGGAAGCTCCTACGAGCAGTACGTC. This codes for CASRTSGSSYEQYV.

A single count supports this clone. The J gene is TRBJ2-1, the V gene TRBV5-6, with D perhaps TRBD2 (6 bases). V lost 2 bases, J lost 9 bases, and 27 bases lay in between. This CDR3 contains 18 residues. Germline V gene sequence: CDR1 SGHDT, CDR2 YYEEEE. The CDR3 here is CASSFPGSATARGGEQFF. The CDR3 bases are TGTGCCAGCAGCTTCCCGGGTTCTGCCACCGCCCGGGGAGGTGAGCAGTTCTTC.

The CDR3 DNA sequence: TGTGCCAGCAGGGACCGGGACAGGGCAGTCCATGGCTACACCTTC. It yields the protein CASRDRDRAVHGYTF. This rearrangement joins TRBV6-5 to TRBJ1-2, with 9 bases aligning to TRBD1. This CDR3 comprises 15 residues. J lost 6 bases, V lost 6 bases, and 11 bases had no gene match. The germline CDR1 and CDR2 sequences are MNHEY and SVGAGI.

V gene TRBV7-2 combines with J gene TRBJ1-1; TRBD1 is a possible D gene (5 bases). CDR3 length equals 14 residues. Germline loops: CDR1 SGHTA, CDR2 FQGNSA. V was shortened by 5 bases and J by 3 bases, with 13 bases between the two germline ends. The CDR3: CASSPQRGDTEAFF. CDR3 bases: TGTGCCAGCAGCCCACAGAGGGGAGACACTGAAGCTTTCTTT.

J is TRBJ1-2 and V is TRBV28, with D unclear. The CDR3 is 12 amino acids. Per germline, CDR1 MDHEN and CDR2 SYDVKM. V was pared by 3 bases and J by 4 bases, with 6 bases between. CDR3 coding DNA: TGTGCCAGCAGTTTGGGGTCCTATGGCTACACCTTC. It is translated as CASSLGSYGYTF.

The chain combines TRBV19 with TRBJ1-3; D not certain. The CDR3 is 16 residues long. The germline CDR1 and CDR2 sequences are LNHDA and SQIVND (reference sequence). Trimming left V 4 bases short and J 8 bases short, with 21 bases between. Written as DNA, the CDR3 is TGTGCCAGTAGTAAGGCGGGAACGTTGGATTATGACACCATATATTTT. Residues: CASSKAGTLDYDTIYF. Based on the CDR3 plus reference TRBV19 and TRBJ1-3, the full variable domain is DGGITQSPKYLFRKEGQNVTLSCEQNLNHDAMYWYRQDPGQGLRLIYYSQIVNDFQKGDIAEGYSVSREKKESFPLTVTSAQKNPTAFYLCASSKAGTLDYDTIYFGEGSWLTVV.

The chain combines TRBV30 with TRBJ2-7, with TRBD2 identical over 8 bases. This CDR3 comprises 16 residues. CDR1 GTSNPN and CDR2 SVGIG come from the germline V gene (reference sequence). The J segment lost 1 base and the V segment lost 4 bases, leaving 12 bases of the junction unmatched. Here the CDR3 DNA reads TGTGCCTGGAAGAAAGCAGGACTAGCTCAATCCTACGAGCAGTACTTC. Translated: CAWKKAGLAQSYEQYF.

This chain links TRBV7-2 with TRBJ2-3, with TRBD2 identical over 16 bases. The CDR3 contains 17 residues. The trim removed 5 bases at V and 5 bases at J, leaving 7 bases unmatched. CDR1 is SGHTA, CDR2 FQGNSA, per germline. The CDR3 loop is CASSLGTSGGAGDTQYF. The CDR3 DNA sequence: TGTGCCAGCAGCCTCGGGACTAGCGGGGGGGCAGGAGATACGCAGTATTTT.

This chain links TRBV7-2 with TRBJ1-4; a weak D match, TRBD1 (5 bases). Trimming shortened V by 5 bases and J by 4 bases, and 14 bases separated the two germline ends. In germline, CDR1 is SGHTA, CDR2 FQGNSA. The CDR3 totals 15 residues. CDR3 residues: CASSTTGTNNEKLFF. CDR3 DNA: TGTGCCAGCAGCACCACAGGAACCAATAATGAAAAACTGTTTTTT.

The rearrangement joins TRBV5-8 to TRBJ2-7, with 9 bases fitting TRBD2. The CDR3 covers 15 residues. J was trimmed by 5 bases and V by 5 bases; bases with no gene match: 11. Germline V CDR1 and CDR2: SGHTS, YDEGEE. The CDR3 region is CASSPGSGGVDEQYF. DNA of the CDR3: TGTGCCAGCAGTCCGGGTAGCGGGGGTGTAGACGAGCAGTACTTC. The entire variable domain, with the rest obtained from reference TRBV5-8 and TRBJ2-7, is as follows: EAGVTQSPTHLIKTRGQQATLRCSPISGHTSVYWYQQALGLGLQFLLWYDEGEERNRGNFPPRFSGRQFPNYSSELNVNALELEDSALYLCASSPGSGGVDEQYFGPGTRLTVT.

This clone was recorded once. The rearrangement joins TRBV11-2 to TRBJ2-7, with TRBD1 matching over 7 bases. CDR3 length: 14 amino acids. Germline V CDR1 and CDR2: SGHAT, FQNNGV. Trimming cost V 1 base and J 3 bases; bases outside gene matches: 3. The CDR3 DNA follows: TGTGCCAGCAGCTTAGGGCAGGGGGACTACGAGCAGTACGTC. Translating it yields CASSLGQGDYEQYV.

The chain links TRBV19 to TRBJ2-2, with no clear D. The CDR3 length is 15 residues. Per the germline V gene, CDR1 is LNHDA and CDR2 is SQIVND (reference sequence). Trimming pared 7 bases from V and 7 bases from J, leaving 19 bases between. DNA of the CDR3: TGTGCCAGTAAAGGTAGGGCAGAGATCAACGGGGAGCTGTTTTTT. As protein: CASKGRAEINGELFF.

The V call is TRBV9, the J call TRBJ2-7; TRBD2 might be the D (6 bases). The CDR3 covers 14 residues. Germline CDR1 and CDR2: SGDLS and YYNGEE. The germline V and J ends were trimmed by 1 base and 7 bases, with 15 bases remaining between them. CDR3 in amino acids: CASSVSSGTWEQYF. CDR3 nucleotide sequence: TGTGCCAGCAGCGTATCTTCCGGGACTTGGGAGCAGTACTTC.

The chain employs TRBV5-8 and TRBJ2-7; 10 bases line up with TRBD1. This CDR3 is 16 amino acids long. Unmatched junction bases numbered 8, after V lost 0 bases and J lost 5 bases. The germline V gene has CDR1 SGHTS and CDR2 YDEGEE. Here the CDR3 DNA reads TGTGCCAGCAGCTTGGACTTACGGGGACAGGGGAACGAGCAGTACTTC. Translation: CASSLDLRGQGNEQYF.